These T cell receptor beta chains were read from a single sample in a study of blood T cell repertoires in COVID-19. Measured with immunoSEQ multiplex PCR; TCRdb has only the in-frame clones, and not every one. The sample lists 130,000 to 150,000 clones; 88% were seen once. The sequencing input was peripheral blood. These TCRs come from a man between 65 and 85 years old with acute or convalescent COVID-19. CDR3s include the opening cysteine and the closing phenylalanine or tryptophan. The D gene is left open where the match is weak. A row's size may be missing; if present it is once, few, many or a size class.

TRBJ2-1 | 12 | TRBV6-4 | . | . | TGTGCCAGCAGTGGGACAAACAATGAGCAGTTCTTC | CASSGTNNEQFF
TRBJ1-1 | 12 | TRBV29-1 | . | . | TGCAGCGTTCCCTTTCTGAACACTGAAGCTTTCTTT | CSVPFLNTEAFF
TRBJ2-3 | 14 | TRBV28 | . | TRBD2 | TGTGCCAGCAGTTTAACTAGCGTCAGGGATACGCAGTATTTT | CASSLTSVRDTQYF
TRBJ2-7 | 14 | TRBV6-5 | once | TRBD1 | TGTGCCAGCGTCCGTGGGACAGGTGCCTACGAGCAGTACTTC | CASVRGTGAYEQYF
TRBJ2-3 | 16 | TRBV5-6 | . | TRBD2 | TGTGCCAGCAGCTTGTTGGGGCTAGCGGAGACAGATACGCAGTATTTT | CASSLLGLAETDTQYF
TRBJ2-7 | 14 | TRBV4-1 | few | TRBD1 | TGCGCCAGCAGCCCTAGGGACAGAACCTACGAGCAGTACTTC | CASSPRDRTYEQYF
TRBJ1-4 | 13 | TRBV12-3/TRBV12-4 | . | TRBD1 | TGTGCCAGCAGTCCAGGGGGCTACGAAAAACTGTTTTTT | CASSPGGYEKLFF
TRBJ1-5 | 15 | TRBV6-6 | . | . | TGTGCCAGCAGCCTCCGGGGGGATAGCAATCAGCCCCAGCATTTT | CASSLRGDSNQPQHF
TRBJ1-1 | 19 | TRBV6-6 | . | TRBD1 | TGTGCCAGCAGTCCTAATTGGGACAGGGGGTTTAACCTGAACACTGAAGCTTTCTTT | CASSPNWDRGFNLNTEAFF
TRBJ1-2 | 14 | TRBV5-6 | . | TRBD1 | TGTGCCAGCAGCCTAAACCGACAGGGTTATGGCTACACCTTC | CASSLNRQGYGYTF
TRBJ2-7 | 16 | TRBV18 | . | TRBD2 | TGTGCCAGCTCCCTGATAGCGGGAGCCGGCTCCTACGAGCAGTACTTC | CASSLIAGAGSYEQYF
TRBJ2-1 | 14 | TRBV3-1/TRBV3-2 | . | TRBD2 | TGTGCCAGCAGTGGGAGCGGGAGGTACAATGAGCAGTTCTTC | CASSGSGRYNEQFF
TRBJ2-5 | 19 | TRBV27 | . | TRBD2 | TGTGCCAGCAGGGCACCCCCCGGGACTAGCGGGGCAAAACAAGAGACCCAGTACTTC | CASRAPPGTSGAKQETQYF
TRBJ2-1 | 13 | TRBV5-8 | . | . | TGTGCCAGCAGCTTGTCAGGGGGAGGTGAGCAGTTCTTC | CASSLSGGGEQFF
TRBJ2-7 | 14 | TRBV7-8 | once | TRBD1 | TGTGCCAGCAGACAGGGGACATTAGCCTACGAGCAGTACTTC | CASRQGTLAYEQYF
TRBJ2-2 | 16 | TRBV2 | . | TRBD2 | TGTGCCAGCAGGGCTAGCGGGAGAGGAAACACCGGGGAGCTGTTTTTT | CASRASGRGNTGELFF
TRBJ2-6 | 17 | TRBV5-5 | . | TRBD1 | TGTGCCAGCAGCTCCGACAGGGGCTCGTCTGGGGCCAACGTCCTGACTTTC | CASSSDRGSSGANVLTF